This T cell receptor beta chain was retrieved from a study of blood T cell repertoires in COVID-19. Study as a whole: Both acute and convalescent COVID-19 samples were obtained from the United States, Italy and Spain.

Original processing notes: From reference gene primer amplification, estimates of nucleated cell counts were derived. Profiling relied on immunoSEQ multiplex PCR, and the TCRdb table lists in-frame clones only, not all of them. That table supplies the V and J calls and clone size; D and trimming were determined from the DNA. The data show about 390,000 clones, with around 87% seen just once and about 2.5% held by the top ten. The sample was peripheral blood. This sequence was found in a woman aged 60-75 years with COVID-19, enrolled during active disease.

The CDR3 sequence is CASSNGQGASYNSPLHF. The CDR3 DNA follows: TGCGCCAGCAGCAACGGACAGGGGGCCTCCTATAATTCACCCCTCCACTTT. The chain employs TRBV5-1 and TRBJ1-6; 11 nucleotides match TRBD1. The CDR3 has 17 residues. The junction had 3 bases not matched to a gene; V was cut back by 4 bases and J by 0 bases. Germline CDR1 is SGHRS and CDR2 is YFSETQ.